Each of the 6 T cell receptor beta chains below was sequenced from the same sample in a study of blood T cells in healthy people across ages (dated by TCRdb to between 2014 and 2016). The protocol used for the library was 5' RACE. This sample was sequenced with an Illumina HiSeq 2500. A second PCR of about 6 to 12 cycles was performed with a sample-barcoded 5' primer and a J-beta primer mix. Through fastp at Q25 and MiXCR, TCRdb rebuilt clones from the public reads, retaining in-frame beta chains. Entries that share a CDR3 protein sequence are merged under the most common genes and DNA. For this sample there are hundreds of thousands of distinct CDR3 sequences; roughly three fifths appear just once. Of the sample, 20% to 30% is held by the ten largest clones. Sequencing was performed on blood. These receptors originate from a man aged 35-49 years in good health.

This rearrangement joins TRBV28 to TRBJ1-1; 8 bases map to TRBD1. The trim removed 5 bases at V and 3 bases at J, leaving 11 bases unmatched. This CDR3 contains 16 residues. Germline V gene data show CDR1 as MDHEN and CDR2 as SYDVKM. CDR3 sequence (DNA): TGTGCCAGCAGTGCCACACAGGGGGGGGGCGACACTGAAGCTTTCTTT. The encoded protein is CASSATQGGGDTEAFF.

The table lists this clonotype with a few counts. V and J are TRBV12-3 or TRBV12-4 and TRBJ1-6; D is unresolved. Trimming removed 7 bases at V and 7 bases at J, with 17 bases between. The CDR3 length is 15 residues. The CDR3, as DNA: TGTGCCAGCACCACGGTGGGCGGGTTAAATTCACCCCTCCACTTT. Its protein is CASTTVGGLNSPLHF.

The chain has TRBV7-9 and TRBJ2-6; D is uncertain. In germline, CDR1 is SEHNR, CDR2 FQNEAQ (reference sequence). This CDR3 contains 17 residues. Deletions cut 2 bases from V and 0 bases from J, with 11 bases between. The CDR3 region has the DNA TGTGCCAGCAGCTTATGGGAAGACCCCTCTGGGGCCAACGTCCTGACTTTC. Its protein is CASSLWEDPSGANVLTF.

This chain connects TRBV12-3 or TRBV12-4 to TRBJ2-3; D uncertain. Between the trimmed V and J ends, which lost 6 bases and 5 bases, there was a span of 12 bases. The CDR3 runs to 13 residues. This chain's CDR3 is CASRPFSGDTQYF. DNA for the CDR3: TGTGCCAGCAGGCCCTTTTCCGGAGATACGCAGTATTTT.

The V call is TRBV4-1, the J call TRBJ2-1; 10 positions agree with TRBD2. The CDR3 contains 19 residues. Germline lookup yields CDR1 MGHRA and CDR2 YSYEKL. Trimming at V came to 4 bases and at J to 0 bases, leaving 12 bases not matched to a gene. The CDR3 loop is CASSPGGLAALSSYNEQFF. In DNA form, the CDR3 reads TGCGCCAGCAGCCCCGGAGGACTAGCGGCGCTTAGCTCCTACAATGAGCAGTTCTTC.

The rearrangement joins TRBV7-9 to TRBJ2-7; TRBD1 matches 10 bases. The CDR3 runs 14 residues. In germline, CDR1 is SEHNR, CDR2 FQNEAQ (reference sequence). V shed 1 base, J shed 6 bases, and the junction held 3 bases outside the gene matches. The CDR3 loop reads CASSLDDRGLEQYF. CDR3 nucleotide sequence: TGTGCCAGCAGCTTAGACGACAGGGGGCTCGAGCAGTACTTC.